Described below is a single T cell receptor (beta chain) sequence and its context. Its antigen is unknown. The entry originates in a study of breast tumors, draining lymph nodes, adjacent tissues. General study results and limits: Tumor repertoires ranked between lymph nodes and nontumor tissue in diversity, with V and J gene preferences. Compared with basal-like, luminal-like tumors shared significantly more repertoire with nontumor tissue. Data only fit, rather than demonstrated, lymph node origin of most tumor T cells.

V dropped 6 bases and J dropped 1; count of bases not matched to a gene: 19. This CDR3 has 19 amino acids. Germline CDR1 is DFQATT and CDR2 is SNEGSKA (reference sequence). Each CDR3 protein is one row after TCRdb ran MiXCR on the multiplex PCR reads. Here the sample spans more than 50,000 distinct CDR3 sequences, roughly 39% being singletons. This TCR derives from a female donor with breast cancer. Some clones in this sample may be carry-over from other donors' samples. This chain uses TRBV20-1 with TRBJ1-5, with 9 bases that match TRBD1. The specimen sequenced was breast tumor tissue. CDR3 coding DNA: TGCAGTGCCACCACTGCAAGCGGGACAGGGCTTGGGAGCAATCAGCCCCAGCATTTT. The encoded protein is CSATTASGTGLGSNQPQHF.